This T cell receptor beta chain appears in the sequencing data of a study of blood T cells in healthy people across ages. This clonotype was observed a handful of times. The use of a sample-barcoded 5' primer and a J-beta primer mix characterized a second PCR of about 7 to 12 cycles. In TCRdb, the 5' RACE reads were re-called with MiXCR into one record per CDR3 protein. The data show 650,000 to 800,000 distinct CDR3 sequences, about 51% seen once. Per the germline V gene, CDR1 is DFQATT and CDR2 is SNEGSKA (reference sequence). Losses at the gene ends were 8 bases for V and 6 bases for J; bases not matched to a gene: 6. The CDR3 runs 13 residues.

The J gene is TRBJ2-2, the V gene TRBV20-1; 10 nucleotides align to TRBD2. Sequenced sample: blood. The sequence derives from a woman of 80 years or more in good health. The CDR3 DNA reads as TGCAGTTGTTTTAGCGGGAGGTCCGGGGAGCTGTTTTTT. This translates into CSCFSGRSGELFF.